What follows are 21 T cell receptor beta chains derived from one specimen sequenced in a study of T-cell reconstitution after alpha-beta-depleted transplantation in children. Unique molecular identifiers were incorporated during preparation of the TCRbeta library. TCRdb processed the PCR reads anew with MiXCR; each CDR3 protein has one entry. The sample holds around 230,000 distinct CDR3 sequences, around a sixth seen once. Sample: PBMCs, mostly from graft donor cells, taken 360 days after TCRalphabeta/CD19-depleted stem cell transplant. Source of these receptors: a male patient aged 2 to 10 who had a stem cell transplant for acute lymphoblastic leukemia, so the T cells may come from the graft donor.

This clonotype was seen a handful of times. The V gene is TRBV20-1, the J gene TRBJ2-7; the match to TRBD1 covers 9 bases. Per the germline V gene, CDR1 is DFQATT and CDR2 is SNEGSKA (reference sequence). Germline trimming cut 0 bases from V and 3 bases from J; bases unmatched to any gene: 15. The CDR3 extends over 18 amino acids. Here the CDR3 reads CSARDPYLPGQGFYEQYF. Here the CDR3 DNA reads TGCAGTGCTAGAGATCCCTACCTCCCAGGACAGGGGTTCTACGAGCAGTACTTC.

There are many counts of this clonotype. V gene TRBV6-2 or TRBV6-3 combines with J gene TRBJ2-7; 9 nucleotides align to TRBD1. CDR3 size: 14 residues. Trimming at V came to 0 bases and at J to 3 bases, leaving 0 bases not matched to a gene. Germline CDR1 and CDR2: MNHEY and SVGEGT. DNA for the CDR3: TGTGCCAGCAGTTACTCGACAGGGGGCTACGAGCAGTACTTC. Protein product: CASSYSTGGYEQYF.

In this sample, this clonotype turned up a few times. The gene calls are TRBV7-9 and TRBJ1-1; the D gene is possibly TRBD1 (6 bases). Germline V gene data show CDR1 as SEHNR and CDR2 as FQNEAQ (reference sequence). V was pared by 5 bases and J by 0 bases, with 16 bases between. The CDR3 contains 16 residues. The CDR3 DNA sequence: TGTGCCAGCAGCACCCTTTCGGGGGGCATGAACACTGAAGCTTTCTTT. This sequence encodes CASSTLSGGMNTEAFF.

In this sample, this clonotype turned up a few times. The genes are TRBV5-1 and TRBJ2-1; a possible D gene is TRBD2 (7 bases). This CDR3 contains 18 residues. The V gene lost 2 bases and the J gene lost 8 bases, with 26 bases spanning the gap. The germline gives CDR1 SGHRS, CDR2 YFSETQ. This CDR3 reads CASSFAGGGAFLRYEQFF. CDR3 bases: TGCGCCAGCAGCTTCGCTGGTGGGGGGGCCTTTTTACGGTATGAGCAGTTCTTC.

This clonotype has only a few counts. The V gene is TRBV15, the J gene TRBJ2-7; 8 positions agree with TRBD1. This CDR3 is built from 16 residues. CDR1 and CDR2 (germline): LNHNV, YYDKDF (reference sequence). V lost 2 bases and J lost 3; bases outside the gene matches: 9. The CDR3 DNA reads TGTGCCACCAGCAGACTTGGACAGGGCTCATTCTACGAGCAGTACTTC. Its translation: CATSRLGQGSFYEQYF.

The chain combines TRBV7-2 with TRBJ2-1; TRBD2 is a possible D gene (7 bases). Germline V gene sequence: CDR1 SGHTA, CDR2 FQGNSA. The V and J ends lost 3 bases and 2 bases respectively, with 11 bases between them. CDR3 length: 15 amino acids. CDR3 sequence: CASSFNGGPYNEQFF. CDR3 nucleotide sequence: TGTGCCAGCAGCTTTAACGGGGGGCCCTACAATGAGCAGTTCTTC. Variable domain in full (rest from reference TRBV7-2 and TRBJ2-1): GAGVSQSPSNKVTEKGKDVELRCDPISGHTALYWYRQSLGQGLEFLIYFQGNSAPDKSGLPSDRFSAERTGGSVSTLTIQRTQQEDSAVYLCASSFNGGPYNEQFFGPGTRLTVL.

There are a few counts of this clonotype. In DNA, the CDR3 is TGTGCCAGCACTATTATGGGGGGTACACAGCCCCAGCATTTT. Its protein product is CASTIMGGTQPQHF. This chain links TRBV12-3 or TRBV12-4 with TRBJ1-5; TRBD1 is a possible D gene (5 bases). The CDR3 loop spans 14 amino acids. V lost 7 bases and J 7 bases, leaving 17 bases between the germline ends.

This clonotype was observed a few times. This sequence joins TRBV7-6 and TRBJ1-6; D possibly corresponds to TRBD1 (5 bases). Germline values: CDR1 SGHVS, CDR2 FNYEAQ. The CDR3 totals 14 residues. V gave up 1 base and J gave up 9 bases, with 10 bases separating them. The CDR3 reads CASSLGGDGSPLHF. The CDR3 DNA reads TGTGCCAGCAGCTTAGGGGGGGACGGTTCACCCCTCCACTTT.

This clonotype came up a few times. The DNA for the CDR3 is TGTGCCAGCTCCGGTGCGGGATCGTTCGCCGGGGAGCTGTTTTTT. It specifies CASSGAGSFAGELFF. The genes are TRBV19 and TRBJ2-2; tentative D call: TRBD2 (6 bases). The V and J ends lost 9 bases and 6 bases respectively, with 20 bases between them. This CDR3 has 15 amino acids. Germline values: CDR1 LNHDA, CDR2 SQIVND (reference sequence).

This clonotype appeared a few times. The chain combines TRBV28 with TRBJ2-7; 8 bases are a match to TRBD2. Germline V gene lookup returns CDR1 MDHEN and CDR2 SYDVKM. There are 14 residues in the CDR3. Germline trimming cut 5 bases from V and 3 bases from J; bases unmatched to any gene: 6. CDR3 coding DNA: TGTGCCAGCAGTATCGGGGGGGTACTCTACGAGCAGTACTTC. Protein sequence: CASSIGGVLYEQYF.

The chain has TRBV10-3 and TRBJ1-1; 9 positions match TRBD1. The V gene end was trimmed by 6 bases and the J gene end by 3 bases; junction bases not matched to a gene: 8. Germline CDR1 is ENHRY and CDR2 is SYGVKD. The CDR3 is 15 amino acids. Written as DNA, the CDR3 is TGTGCCATCAGAGAGGACAGGGGAGTATACACTGAAGCTTTCTTT. It yields the protein CAIREDRGVYTEAFF.

This clonotype has ten or more counts. The rearrangement joins TRBV5-1 to TRBJ1-1; 7 nucleotides line up with TRBD1. V shed 1 base and J 3 bases; nucleotides not matched to a gene: 6. The CDR3 runs 15 residues. Germline V lookup: CDR1 SGHRS, CDR2 YFSETQ. Here the CDR3 reads CASSLKGGDYTEAFF. Written as DNA, the CDR3 is TGCGCCAGCAGCTTGAAAGGGGGCGACTACACTGAAGCTTTCTTT.

This clonotype has more than one count but fewer than ten. J is TRBJ2-7 and V is TRBV28, with 8 bases matching TRBD1. The V gene's germline CDR1 is MDHEN and CDR2 SYDVKM. Losses at the gene ends were 3 bases for V and 2 bases for J; bases not matched to a gene: 6. The CDR3 runs to 15 residues. In DNA, the CDR3 is TGTGCCAGCAGTTTCCTGGACAGGGAGGCCTACGAGCAGTACTTC. Protein product: CASSFLDREAYEQYF.

This chain uses TRBV11-2 with TRBJ2-3, with 9 bases fitting TRBD2. This CDR3 region has 17 residues. The germline V gene has CDR1 SGHAT and CDR2 FQNNGV. V shed 1 base, J shed 5 bases, and the junction held 10 bases outside the gene matches. The CDR3 region is CASSLVFAGGPGDTQYF. In DNA form, the CDR3 reads TGTGCCAGCAGCTTAGTATTTGCGGGGGGGCCCGGAGATACGCAGTATTTT.

This clonotype occurred a few times. CDR3 coding DNA: TGTGCCAGCAGCCAAGCTGGCAAATCAAACACCGGGGAGCTGTTTTTT. Protein: CASSQAGKSNTGELFF. The chain carries TRBV4-2 and TRBJ2-2; D is undetermined. The CDR3 length is 16 residues. V lost 1 base and J lost 2, with 11 bases in between. Germline V gene sequence: CDR1 LGHNA, CDR2 YNFKEQ.

This chain uses TRBV12-3 or TRBV12-4 with TRBJ1-3; D is undetermined. This CDR3 is 15 amino acids long. Trimming left V 4 bases short and J 2 bases short, with 12 bases between. This CDR3 is CASSSSRVPGNTIYF. CDR3 nucleotides: TGTGCCAGCAGTTCGTCGAGGGTTCCTGGAAACACCATATATTTT.

This clonotype was counted a few times. The chain recombines TRBV6-2 or TRBV6-3 with TRBJ1-1; the D is unclear. CDR3 size: 17 residues. From germline, CDR1 is MNHEY and CDR2 SVGEGT. Trimming removed 3 bases at V and 1 base at J, with 18 bases between. The CDR3 nucleotides read TGTGCCAGCAGTTATTCAACCGACCTAGTTTGGAACACTGAAGCTTTCTTT. Its translation is CASSYSTDLVWNTEAFF.

This clonotype has a handful of counts. This chain connects TRBV27 to TRBJ2-3, with D uncertain. This CDR3 comprises 14 residues. The V end lost 3 bases, the J end lost 2 bases, and 9 bases lay between the germline ends. Germline V gives CDR1 MNHEY, CDR2 SMNVEV (reference sequence). DNA of the CDR3: TGTGCCAGCAGTTTGGGGTTCGTCACAGATACGCAGTATTTT. Its protein is CASSLGFVTDTQYF.

The genes are TRBV4-1 and TRBJ2-1, with 16 bases fitting TRBD2. Losses at the gene ends were 1 base for V and 0 bases for J; bases not matched to a gene: 6. Germline CDR1 reads MGHRA; CDR2 reads YSYEKL. The CDR3 consists of 20 residues. CDR3 in DNA: TGCGCCAGCAGCCAAGCGGGACTAGCGGGGGGGCGGAGCTCCTACAATGAGCAGTTCTTC. This gives the protein CASSQAGLAGGRSSYNEQFF.

This clonotype was seen a handful of times. The chain couples TRBV6-2 or TRBV6-3 to TRBJ1-1; a possible D gene is TRBD1 (5 bases). The V and J ends lost 0 bases and 3 bases respectively, with 14 bases between them. CDR3 size: 16 residues. The germline V gene encodes CDR1 MNHEY and CDR2 SVGEGT. This chain's CDR3 is CASSYSIRDSDTEAFF. Here the CDR3 DNA reads TGTGCCAGCAGTTACTCGATCCGGGACTCCGACACTGAAGCTTTCTTT.

The table lists this clonotype with a few counts. The V call is TRBV12-3 or TRBV12-4, the J call TRBJ1-2; 9 nucleotides match TRBD1. V lost 5 bases, J lost 4 bases, and 8 bases stayed unmatched. The CDR3 has 15 residues. DNA for the CDR3: TGTGCCAGCAGTACTAGGGGACAGGGAACCTATGGCTACACCTTC. It translates to CASSTRGQGTYGYTF.